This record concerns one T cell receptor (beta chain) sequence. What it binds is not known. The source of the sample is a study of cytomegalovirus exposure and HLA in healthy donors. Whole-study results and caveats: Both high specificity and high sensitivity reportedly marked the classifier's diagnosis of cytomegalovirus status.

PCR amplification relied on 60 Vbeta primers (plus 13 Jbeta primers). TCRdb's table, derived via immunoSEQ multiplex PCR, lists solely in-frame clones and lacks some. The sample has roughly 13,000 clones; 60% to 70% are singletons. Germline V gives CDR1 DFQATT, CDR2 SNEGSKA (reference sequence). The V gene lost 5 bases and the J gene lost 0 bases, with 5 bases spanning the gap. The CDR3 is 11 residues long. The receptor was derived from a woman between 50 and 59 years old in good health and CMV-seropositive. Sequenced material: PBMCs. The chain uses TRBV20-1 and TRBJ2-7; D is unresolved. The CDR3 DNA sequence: TGCAGTGCTGCGAGCTCCTACGAGCAGTACTTC. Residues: CSAASSYEQYF.